Listed here are 12 T cell receptor beta chains from one sample, sequenced in a study of cytomegalovirus exposure and HLA in healthy donors. Generated by immunoSEQ multiplex PCR, the TCRdb table keeps only in-frame clones and is missing some. Of about 240,000 clones in the sample, about 90% are singletons; the top ten hold around 1.3%. The sequenced sample consisted of PBMCs. All receptors come from a woman aged 30 to 39 in good health and CMV-seropositive.

This chain links TRBV2 with TRBJ2-5; TRBD1 aligns across 9 bases. Trimming removed 10 bases from V and 1 base from J; junction bases left unmatched: 13. The germline gives CDR1 SNHLY, CDR2 FYNNEI. There are 16 residues in the CDR3. The CDR3 region has the DNA TGTGCCATCTCGCCAGGGACAGGGATTATCCAAGAGACCCAGTACTTC. It codes for CAISPGTGIIQETQYF.

The V gene is TRBV28, the J gene TRBJ2-2; 7 bases match TRBD2. The ends lost 5 bases at V and 2 bases at J; junction bases unmatched: 8. Germline values: CDR1 MDHEN, CDR2 SYDVKM. The CDR3 length is 16 residues. The CDR3 protein is CASSPWGGSNTGELFF. CDR3 nucleotide sequence: TGTGCCAGCAGTCCCTGGGGCGGGAGTAACACCGGGGAGCTGTTTTTT.

The gene calls are TRBV18 and TRBJ2-7, with a tentative D call TRBD2 (7 bases). Germline V gene sequence: CDR1 KGHSH, CDR2 LQKENI. The CDR3 spans 15 residues. V was cut by 6 bases and J by 3 bases, with 18 bases left in between. CDR3 coding DNA: TGTGCCAGCTCCTTGGGGGGGCGGAACCTCTACGAGCAGTACTTC. This translates into CASSLGGRNLYEQYF.

The V and J genes are TRBV11-2 and TRBJ2-7; D is undetermined. Looked up from germline, CDR1 is SGHAT and CDR2 is FQNNGV. Trimming shortened V by 7 bases and J by 1 base, and 11 bases separated the two germline ends. The CDR3 runs 13 residues. The CDR3 DNA follows: TGTGCCAGCAAAAGAGGCGGATCCTACGAGCAGTACTTC. Its protein product is CASKRGGSYEQYF.

The V gene is TRBV27, the J gene TRBJ1-5, with D uncertain. The CDR3 loop spans 15 amino acids. Germline assignment: CDR1 MNHEY and CDR2 SMNVEV (reference sequence). With 6 bases removed from V and 2 bases from J, the gap between germline ends came to 14 bases. CDR3 protein: CASSLGQGGNQPQHF. CDR3 sequence (DNA): TGTGCCAGCAGCCTAGGTCAAGGCGGCAATCAGCCCCAGCATTTT.

This chain links TRBV5-5 with TRBJ1-5, with a tentative D call TRBD1 (5 bases). The CDR3 length is 12 residues. The ends were cut back, 0 bases at V and 11 bases at J, with 9 bases in the middle. The germline V gene has CDR1 SGHKS and CDR2 YYEKEE (reference sequence). The CDR3 loop is CASSLAGGTQHF. CDR3 in DNA: TGTGCCAGCAGCTTGGCCGGGGGAACCCAGCATTTT.

The rearrangement links TRBV18 to TRBJ2-7; 7 nucleotides align to TRBD2. The CDR3 extends over 17 amino acids. Germline values: CDR1 KGHSH, CDR2 LQKENI. V lost 1 base, J lost 0 bases, and 9 bases stayed unmatched. This CDR3 reads CASSPRILREGSYEQYF. In nucleotides, the CDR3 is TGTGCCAGCTCACCACGTATATTGAGGGAGGGCTCCTACGAGCAGTACTTC.

The chain employs TRBV4-2 and TRBJ2-1, with 10 bases lining up with TRBD1. CDR3 length: 17 residues. Germline V CDR1 and CDR2: LGHNA, YNFKEQ. Losses at the gene ends were 6 bases for V and 1 base for J; bases not matched to a gene: 9. The CDR3 reads CASSLNPGQGSYNEQFF. The CDR3 DNA follows: TGTGCCAGCAGTCTTAACCCGGGACAGGGGTCCTACAATGAGCAGTTCTTC.

V usage is TRBV14 and J usage is TRBJ2-7; 8 nucleotides match TRBD2. The J segment lost 0 bases and the V segment lost 1 base, leaving 8 bases of the junction unmatched. The V gene's germline CDR1 is SGHDN and CDR2 FVKESK. The CDR3 is 17 residues long. As DNA, the CDR3 is TGTGCCAGCAGCCAAGGGGGCGGGAGGATTGGCTCCTACGAGCAGTACTTC. Protein product: CASSQGGGRIGSYEQYF.

The J gene is TRBJ1-1, the V gene TRBV6-6; no clear D. Between the trimmed V and J ends, which lost 6 bases and 6 bases, there was a span of 17 bases. The V gene's germline CDR1 is MNHNY and CDR2 SVGAGI (reference sequence). The CDR3 has 14 residues. The chain's CDR3 is CASRSQEGLAEAFF. The DNA of the CDR3 is TGTGCCAGCAGAAGCCAGGAAGGCTTGGCTGAAGCTTTCTTT.

The rearrangement links TRBV19 to TRBJ2-3, with D tentatively TRBD1 (6 bases). CDR1 LNHDA and CDR2 SQIVND come from the germline V gene (reference sequence). The CDR3 is 13 amino acids. The V and J ends lost 6 bases and 5 bases respectively, with 12 bases between them. Here the CDR3 DNA reads TGTGCCAGTAGGTACAGGGATCGAGATACGCAGTATTTT. As protein: CASRYRDRDTQYF.

This clone was counted between two and nine times. The chain carries TRBV28 and TRBJ2-7; 7 bases map to TRBD1. J was trimmed by 5 bases and V by 3 bases; bases with no gene match: 10. CDR1 is MDHEN and CDR2 is SYDVKM in the germline V gene. This CDR3 spans 15 amino acids. The CDR3 protein is CASSFLGPGQHEQYF. CDR3 sequence (DNA): TGTGCCAGCAGTTTCCTAGGCCCGGGACAGCACGAGCAGTACTTC.